Listed below are T cell receptor beta chains from one sample, sequenced in a study of cytomegalovirus exposure and HLA in healthy donors. Libraries were prepared by immunoSEQ multiplex PCR; TCRdb keeps only in-frame clonotypes and omits some of them. This sample has about 57,000 clones, with about 90% found just once. The material sequenced was PBMCs. These receptors originate from a woman aged 18 to 35 in good health and CMV-seronegative. Each CDR3 is given with its conserved first and last residue. Size is omitted from some rows. Given values are once, few, many or a class for expanded clones.

j_call v_call clone_size cdr3_aa
TRBJ2-2 TRBV27 - CASRTGQTTGELFF
TRBJ2-3 TRBV6-1 - CASSAGGVGTDTQYF
TRBJ2-1 TRBV4-2 - CASSRLAGEGYNEQFF
TRBJ2-2 TRBV29-1 - CSVEIGGGGITGELFF
TRBJ2-2 TRBV29-1 - CSVEPDRGAPGELFF
TRBJ1-4 TRBV27 - CASSLQGTNEKLFF
TRBJ1-6 TRBV9 - CASSEGGGRGPSPLHF
TRBJ2-1 TRBV4-1 few CASSHRGRFGATGRSSNEQFF
TRBJ2-3 TRBV30 - CAWAGLTTDTQYF
TRBJ1-1 TRBV28 - CASSPRAGPGTEAFF
TRBJ2-5 TRBV7-2 - CASSLEVRYRETQYF
TRBJ2-2 TRBV13 - CASSLHPSGGAAGELFF
TRBJ1-2 TRBV29-1 - CSVLPGTGTGYTF
TRBJ1-2 TRBV6-1 - CASSEDRVYGYTF
TRBJ2-7 TRBV28 few CASSATGTLEQYF
TRBJ1-2 TRBV28 - CASSLGNRGYGYTF
TRBJ2-1 TRBV5-1 - CASSLQQRVEQFF
TRBJ2-2 TRBV9 - CASSVAITGELFF
TRBJ1-3 TRBV6-6 - CASSYSEGYSGNTIYF
TRBJ1-1 TRBV19 - CASSIEGGAAFF
TRBJ1-1 TRBV6-4 - CASSGGQAGNTEAFF
TRBJ2-7 TRBV5-4 - CASSSGLAGEGSYEQYF
TRBJ1-1 TRBV7-8 - CASSLVADMNTEAFF
TRBJ2-7 TRBV27 - CASSFGTGQYEQYF
TRBJ2-3 TRBV5-1 - CASSLEGPADTQYF
TRBJ2-7 TRBV7-8 once CASSLRNRENSYEQYF
TRBJ1-5 TRBV19 - CASRNRALYSNQPQHF
TRBJ1-5 TRBV5-1 few CASSPGTLRDQPQHF
TRBJ2-1 TRBV14 - CASSQDSLAGVYEQFF
TRBJ2-1 TRBV25-1 few CASSDSGGADEQFF
TRBJ2-2 TRBV11-2 - CASSLVSSYTGELFF
TRBJ2-1 TRBV5-1 - CASSLAGPGGNEQFF
TRBJ2-2 TRBV11-3 few CASRVMEGELFF
TRBJ1-5 TRBV6-5 - CASRTGTGGHQPQHF
TRBJ1-1 TRBV5-1 few CASRLTGDKTFF
TRBJ2-2 TRBV11-3 - CASSLSVNTGELFF
TRBJ1-2 TRBV6-1 - CASSEAGSSYGYTF
TRBJ2-2 TRBV6-6 - CASSQGRDRGPGELFF
TRBJ1-2 TRBV14 - CASSQGQPGQGYGYTF
TRBJ2-5 TRBV28 once CASNAPRTSGRETQYF
TRBJ2-2 TRBV6-1 few CASRTVNTGELFF
TRBJ2-1 TRBV9 - CASSGLTYNEQFF
TRBJ1-1 TRBV5-8 once CASSLGGNTEAFF
TRBJ1-1 TRBV28 - CASSPPTGALTEAFF
TRBJ1-3 TRBV11-2 once CASSLGPWTGGNTIYF
TRBJ2-7 TRBV18 - CASSPGWAEQYF
TRBJ2-2 TRBV7-2 - CASSLGLNTGELFF
TRBJ2-1 TRBV27 - CASRPGQGWANEQFF
TRBJ2-3 TRBV9 - CASRPTGGRTDTQYF
TRBJ2-1 TRBV19 - CASSIDAATGQFF
TRBJ2-5 TRBV7-6 - CASSFNQETQYF
TRBJ2-3 TRBV27 - CASSLFPGRGGVGDTQYF
TRBJ2-7 TRBV5-5 - CASSPRSARGYEQYF
TRBJ1-1 TRBV11-2 - CASSLAGVNTEAFF
TRBJ1-1 TRBV2 - CASWGGESTEAFF
TRBJ1-1 TRBV5-6 few CASSRPGQGASGTEAFF
TRBJ1-3 TRBV5-1 - CASSKDRGGNTIYF
TRBJ2-7 TRBV30 - CAWSVLREPYEQYF
TRBJ2-2 TRBV5-4 - CASSLARGLDGELFF